This TCR beta chain was obtained from a study of post-analysis software for immune sequencing data. At the level of the study: The disease courses spanned relapsing-remitting, secondary progressive and progressive-relapsing forms of multiple sclerosis.

Germline CDR1 MDHEN, CDR2 SYDVKM. The CDR3 extends over 14 amino acids. Trimming pared 3 bases from V and 4 bases from J, leaving 10 bases between. Whole-study findings and limits: Relative to controls, patients had several TRBV segments at higher frequency, with TRBV5-6, TRBV5-1 and TRBV20-1 among these. Multiple sclerosis was associated with a significant reduction in normalized Chao1 diversity relative to controls. Clustering by F measure revealed strong co-clustering among samples prepared together in one batch.

Unique molecular identifiers were carried by the TCR beta cDNA libraries. cDNA molecules numbering about 470,000 came from roughly 1.1 to 9.2 million T cells. TCRdb re-called the PCR reads through MiXCR, storing one row per CDR3 protein. The repertoire holds approximately 730,000 distinct CDR3 sequences, with 25% to 30% as singletons. As regards this clonotype: Its antigen is unidentified.

The sequenced sample was blood. The rearrangement links TRBV28 to TRBJ1-5; no clear D gene. The receptor comes from a girl aged 5 to 17 with multiple sclerosis. The CDR3, as DNA: TGTGCCAGCAGTTTGGGTTTCCGTAATCAGCCCCAGCATTTT. It is translated as CASSLGFRNQPQHF.